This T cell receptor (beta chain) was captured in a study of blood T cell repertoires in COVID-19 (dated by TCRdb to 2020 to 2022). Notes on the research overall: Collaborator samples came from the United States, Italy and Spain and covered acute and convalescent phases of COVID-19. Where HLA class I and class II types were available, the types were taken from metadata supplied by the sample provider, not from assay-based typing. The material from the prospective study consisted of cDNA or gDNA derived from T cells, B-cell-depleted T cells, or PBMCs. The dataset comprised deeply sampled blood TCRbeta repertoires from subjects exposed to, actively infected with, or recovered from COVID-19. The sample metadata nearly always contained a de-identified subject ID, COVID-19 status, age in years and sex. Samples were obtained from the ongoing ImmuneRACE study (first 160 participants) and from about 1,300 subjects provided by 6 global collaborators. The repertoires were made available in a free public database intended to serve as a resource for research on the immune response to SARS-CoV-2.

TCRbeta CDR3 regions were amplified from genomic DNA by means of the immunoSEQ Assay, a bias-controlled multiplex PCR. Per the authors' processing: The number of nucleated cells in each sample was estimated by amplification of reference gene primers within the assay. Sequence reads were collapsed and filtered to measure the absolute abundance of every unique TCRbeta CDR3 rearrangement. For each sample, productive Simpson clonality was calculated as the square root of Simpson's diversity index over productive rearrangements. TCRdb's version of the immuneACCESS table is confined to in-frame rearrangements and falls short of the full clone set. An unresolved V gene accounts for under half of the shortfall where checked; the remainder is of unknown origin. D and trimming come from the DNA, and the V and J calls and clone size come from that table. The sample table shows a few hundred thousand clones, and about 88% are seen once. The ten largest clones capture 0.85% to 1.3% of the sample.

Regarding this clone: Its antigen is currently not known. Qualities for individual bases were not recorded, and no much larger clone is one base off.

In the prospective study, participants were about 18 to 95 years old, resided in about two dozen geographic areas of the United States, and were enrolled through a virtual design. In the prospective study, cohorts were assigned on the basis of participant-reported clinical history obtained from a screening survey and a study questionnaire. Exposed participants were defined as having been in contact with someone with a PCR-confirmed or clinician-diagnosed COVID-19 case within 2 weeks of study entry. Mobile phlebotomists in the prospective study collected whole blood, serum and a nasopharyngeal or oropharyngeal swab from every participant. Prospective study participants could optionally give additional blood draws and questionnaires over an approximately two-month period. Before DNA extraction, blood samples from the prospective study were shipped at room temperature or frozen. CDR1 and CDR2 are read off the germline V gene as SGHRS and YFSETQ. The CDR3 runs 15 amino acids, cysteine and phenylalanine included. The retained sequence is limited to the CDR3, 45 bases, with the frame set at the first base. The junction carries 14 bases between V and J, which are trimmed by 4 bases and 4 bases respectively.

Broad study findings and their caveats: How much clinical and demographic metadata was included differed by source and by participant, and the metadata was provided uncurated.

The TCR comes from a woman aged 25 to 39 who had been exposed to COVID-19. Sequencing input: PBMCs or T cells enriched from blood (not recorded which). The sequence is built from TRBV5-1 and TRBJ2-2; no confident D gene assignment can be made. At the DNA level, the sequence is TGCGCCAGCAGCCCTATGGCGGCACCCACCGGGGAGCTGTTTTTT. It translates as CASSPMAAPTGELFF.